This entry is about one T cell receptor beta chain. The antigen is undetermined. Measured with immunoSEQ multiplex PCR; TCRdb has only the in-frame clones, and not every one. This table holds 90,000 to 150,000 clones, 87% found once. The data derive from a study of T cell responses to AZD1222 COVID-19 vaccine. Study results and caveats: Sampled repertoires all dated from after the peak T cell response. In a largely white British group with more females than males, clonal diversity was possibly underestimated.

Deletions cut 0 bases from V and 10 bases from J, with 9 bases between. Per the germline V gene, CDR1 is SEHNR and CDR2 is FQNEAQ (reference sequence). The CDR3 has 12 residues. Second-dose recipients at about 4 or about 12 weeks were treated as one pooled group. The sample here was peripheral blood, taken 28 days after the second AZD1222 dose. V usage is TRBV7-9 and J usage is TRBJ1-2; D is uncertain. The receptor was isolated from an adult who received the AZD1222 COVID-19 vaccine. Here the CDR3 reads CASSLAQADYTF. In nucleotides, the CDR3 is TGTGCCAGCAGCTTAGCCCAAGCTGACTACACCTTC.